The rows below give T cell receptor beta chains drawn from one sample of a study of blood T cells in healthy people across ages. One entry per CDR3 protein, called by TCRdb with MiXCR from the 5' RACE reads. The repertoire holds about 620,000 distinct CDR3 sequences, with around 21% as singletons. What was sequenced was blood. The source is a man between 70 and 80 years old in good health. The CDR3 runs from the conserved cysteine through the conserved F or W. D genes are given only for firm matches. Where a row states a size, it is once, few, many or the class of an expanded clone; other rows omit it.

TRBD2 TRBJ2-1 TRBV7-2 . TGTGCCAGCAGCTTAGTAAGCGGGAGGCCCTACAATGAGCAGTTCTTC CASSLVSGRPYNEQFF
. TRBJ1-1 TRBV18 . TGTGCCAGCTCACGTCCGGCAGGGTGGGAAACTGAAGCTTTCTTT CASSRPAGWETEAFF
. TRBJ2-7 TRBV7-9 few TGTGCCAGCAGCCCTCATGACCCCTACGAGCAGTACTTC CASSPHDPYEQYF
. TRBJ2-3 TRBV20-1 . TGCAGTGCTAGCTTCGGTGCCGGACACACAGATACGCAGTATTTT CSASFGAGHTDTQYF
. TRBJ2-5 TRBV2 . TGTGCCAGCAGTGCCAGGGGCGCGGAGACCCAGTACTTC CASSARGAETQYF
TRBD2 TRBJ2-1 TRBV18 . TGTGCCAGCTCACTTACGGGACGGGGGGTTCATGAGCAGTTCTTC CASSLTGRGVHEQFF
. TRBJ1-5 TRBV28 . TGTGCCAGCAGTTTAGTGGGGGGAGCGGAGGTTTATAGCAATCAGCCCCAGCATTTT CASSLVGGAEVYSNQPQHF
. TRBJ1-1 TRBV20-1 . TGCAGTGCCTTGGGGATACTGAACACTGAAGCTTTCTTT CSALGILNTEAFF
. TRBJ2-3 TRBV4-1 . TGCGCCAGCAGCCCGATTAAAGGGGACCGGGGTGCGATAGATACGCAGTATTTT CASSPIKGDRGAIDTQYF
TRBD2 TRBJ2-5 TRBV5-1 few TGCGCCAGCAGCCGCGGGGCTAGCGGACAAGAGACCCAGTACTTC CASSRGASGQETQYF
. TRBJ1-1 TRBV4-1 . TGCGCCAGCAGCCCCGGGAGGGCAGGGAACACTGAAGCTTTCTTT CASSPGRAGNTEAFF
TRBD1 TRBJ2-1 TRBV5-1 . TGCGCCAGCAGCTCCGGTGGGGGACAGGGAGCGAATGAGCAGTTCTTC CASSSGGGQGANEQFF
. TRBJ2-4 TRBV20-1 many TGCAGTGCTAGAGATCGGGGAAGCCTAGCCAAAAACATTCAGTACTTC CSARDRGSLAKNIQYF
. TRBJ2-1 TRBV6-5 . TGTGCCAGCAGTTTGACTAGATATCATGAGCAGTTCTTC CASSLTRYHEQFF
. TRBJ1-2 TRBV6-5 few TGTGCCAGCAGTTGGTCGGGAGAGTGGGGCTACACCTTC CASSWSGEWGYTF
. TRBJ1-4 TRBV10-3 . TGTGCCATCAGTGCGGGGGCCACAACTAATGAAAAACTGTTTTTT CAISAGATTNEKLFF
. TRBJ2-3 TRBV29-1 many TGCAGCGCTGAAGACAAGGGTGGGAGCGTAGATACGCAGTATTTT CSAEDKGGSVDTQYF
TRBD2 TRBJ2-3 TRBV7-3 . TGTGCCAGCAGCACCATAGCGGGAGGAATTACGCAGTATTTT CASSTIAGGITQYF
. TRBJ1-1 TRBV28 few TGTGCCAGCCTTAGCGGGGTTCGCGGGAACACTGAAGCTTTCTTT CASLSGVRGNTEAFF
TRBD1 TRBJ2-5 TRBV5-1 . TGCGCCAGCAGCCCCAGACAGGGTTTCTCAGAGACCCAGTACTTC CASSPRQGFSETQYF
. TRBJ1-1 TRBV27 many TGTGCCAGCAGTTTAAACAGGAACACTGAAGCTTTCTTT CASSLNRNTEAFF
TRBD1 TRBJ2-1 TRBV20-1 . TGCAGTGCCTTCCCGGCCAGGGGACAGTACAATGAGCAGTTCTTC CSAFPARGQYNEQFF
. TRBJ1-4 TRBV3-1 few TGTGCCAGCAGCCAAGGAGATAGGGGTGGTGAAAAACTGTTTTTT CASSQGDRGGEKLFF
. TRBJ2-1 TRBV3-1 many TGTGCCAGCAGCCAAGGGAATGAGCAGTTCTTC CASSQGNEQFF
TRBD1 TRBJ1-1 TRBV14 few TGTGCCAGCAGCCCAGGCCGGAGGGGGCAAGCTTTCTTT CASSPGRRGQAFF
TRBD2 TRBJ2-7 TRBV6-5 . TGTGCCAGCAGCCGGACTAGCGGGGCTTCCTACGAGCAGTACTTC CASSRTSGASYEQYF
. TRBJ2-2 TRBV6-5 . TGTGCCAGCACCGACAGGAGTAACGGGGAGCTGTTTTTT CASTDRSNGELFF
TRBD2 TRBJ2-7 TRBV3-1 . TGTGCCAGCAGCCAAGTTACACTAGCGAACGAGCAGTACTTC CASSQVTLANEQYF
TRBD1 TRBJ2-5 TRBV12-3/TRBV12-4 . TGTGCCAGCAGTTTTTTTTTCCCGTCAAGGGACAGGGGTGCAGAGACCCAGTACTTC CASSFFFPSRDRGAETQYF
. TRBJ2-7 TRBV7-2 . TGTGCCAGCAGCTCAGAGACTGGGTACTACGAGCAGTACTTC CASSSETGYYEQYF
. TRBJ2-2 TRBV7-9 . TGTGCCAGCAGCTTGTCGGCAGCAGACACCGGGGAGCTGTTTTTT CASSLSAADTGELFF
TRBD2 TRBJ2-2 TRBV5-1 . TGCGCCAGCAGCCGACTAGCGAACACCAGGGAGCTGTTTTTT CASSRLANTRELFF
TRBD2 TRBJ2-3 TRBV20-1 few TGCAGTGCTAGTGCACTAGCGGGAGAGTCAGATACGCAGTATTTT CSASALAGESDTQYF
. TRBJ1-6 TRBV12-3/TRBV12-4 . TGTGCCAGCAGTTTAGGGGCCCTCCCACCCCTCCACTTT CASSLGALPPLHF
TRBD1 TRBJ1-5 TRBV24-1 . TGTGCCACCAGACAGGGGGCAGGTCAGCCCCAGCATTTT CATRQGAGQPQHF
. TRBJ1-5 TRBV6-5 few TGTGCCAGCAGCCGGGCTGGCAATCAGCCCCAGCATTTT CASSRAGNQPQHF
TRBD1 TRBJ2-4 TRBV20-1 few TGCAGTGCTCGCGAGGGGCAGGGGGCGAACATTCAGTACTTC CSAREGQGANIQYF
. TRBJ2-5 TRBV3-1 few TGTGCCAGCAGCCAAGAGGGTTTGTACCAAGAGACCCAGTACTTC CASSQEGLYQETQYF
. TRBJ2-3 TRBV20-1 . TGCAGTGCTAGGCCCCATAGCACAGATACGCAGTATTTT CSARPHSTDTQYF
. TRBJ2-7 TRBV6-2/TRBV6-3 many TGTGCCAGCAGACCCGACGGCCCGACAAACGAGCAGTACTTC CASRPDGPTNEQYF
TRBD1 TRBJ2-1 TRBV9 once TGTGCCAGCAGCGCCACAGGGGTTTCCTACAATGAGCAGTTCTTC CASSATGVSYNEQFF
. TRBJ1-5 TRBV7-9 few TGTGCCAGCAGCCCTCCAGGGCATGGCAATCAGCCCCAGCATTTT CASSPPGHGNQPQHF
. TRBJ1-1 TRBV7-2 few TGTGCCGATGGAGGGGAAGGGAACACTGAAGCTTTCTTT CADGGEGNTEAFF
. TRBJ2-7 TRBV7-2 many TGTGCCAGCAGCGATTCGGGGGCACCCTACGAGCAGTACTTC CASSDSGAPYEQYF
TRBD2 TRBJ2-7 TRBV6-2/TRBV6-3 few TGTGCCAGCAGTTCCCTAGCGGGAGTCTCCTCTTACGAGCAGTACTTC CASSSLAGVSSYEQYF
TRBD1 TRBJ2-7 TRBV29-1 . TGCAGCGTGGGACAGGGCTACCCAAACGAGCAGTACTTC CSVGQGYPNEQYF
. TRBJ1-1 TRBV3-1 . TGTGCCAGCAGCCCAACTGACAGCGGCACTGAAGCTTTCTTT CASSPTDSGTEAFF
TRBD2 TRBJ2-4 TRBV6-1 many TGTGCCAGCCAGACTAGCGGCAGGGGGGACATTCAGTACTTC CASQTSGRGDIQYF
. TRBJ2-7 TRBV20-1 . TGCAGTGCTAGAGATCTCTCAGGGGCCTACGAGCAGTACTTC CSARDLSGAYEQYF
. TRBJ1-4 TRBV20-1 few TGCAGTGCTTCCGGGGGTGGGAATGAAAAACTGTTTTTT CSASGGGNEKLFF
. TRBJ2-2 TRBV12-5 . TGTGCTAGTGGTTGGGGAAAGACCGGGGAGCTGCTTTTT CASGWGKTGELLF
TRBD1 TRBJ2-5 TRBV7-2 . TGTGCCAGCAGCTCGACAGGGTCTCGGACCCAGTACTTC CASSSTGSRTQYF
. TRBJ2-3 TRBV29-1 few TGCAGCGTTGGAGAGACTGGCACAGATACGCAGTATTTT CSVGETGTDTQYF
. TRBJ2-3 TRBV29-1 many TGCAGCGTTGAAGAGACCAACACAGATACGCAGTATTTT CSVEETNTDTQYF
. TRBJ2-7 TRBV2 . TGTGCCAGTATACAACAGGAGAGCTCCTACGAGCAGTACTTC CASIQQESSYEQYF